The rows below give T cell receptor beta chains drawn from one sample of a study. One entry per CDR3 protein, called by TCRdb with MiXCR from the 5' RACE reads. Among tens of thousands of distinct CDR3 sequences listed, 28% were seen once. Source material: naive CD4+ T cells sorted from blood. The source of these receptors is a female donor with breast cancer. CDR3s include the opening cysteine and the closing phenylalanine or tryptophan. The D gene is left open where the match is weak. Some rows mark clone size as missing; the rest say once, few, many or name a class of expanded clone.

V: TRBV7-2
J: TRBJ2-1
size: NA
D: TRBD2
CDR3: CASSMGLAGDNEQFF
DNA: TGTGCCAGCAGCATGGGACTAGCGGGAGACAATGAGCAGTTCTTC

V: TRBV7-8
J: TRBJ2-4
size: NA
D: NA
CDR3: CASSLTGGPKNIQYF
DNA: TGTGCCAGCAGCCTGACGGGCGGGCCCAAAAACATTCAGTACTTC

V: TRBV27
J: TRBJ2-2
size: NA
D: NA
CDR3: CASSFSGSTGELFF
DNA: TGTGCCAGCAGTTTCTCGGGGAGCACCGGGGAGCTGTTTTTT

V: TRBV20-1
J: TRBJ2-7
size: few
D: TRBD1
CDR3: CSARTGVGYEQYF
DNA: TGCAGTGCTAGGACAGGGGTCGGGTACGAGCAGTACTTC

V: TRBV7-8
J: TRBJ2-2
size: few
D: NA
CDR3: CASSLLRGKNTGELFF
DNA: TGTGCCAGCAGCTTACTACGCGGGAAGAACACCGGGGAGCTGTTTTTT

V: TRBV27
J: TRBJ2-3
size: once
D: NA
CDR3: CASTLGWTSTDTQYF
DNA: TGTGCCAGCACACTAGGGTGGACTAGCACAGATACGCAGTATTTT

V: TRBV20-1
J: TRBJ1-1
size: NA
D: NA
CDR3: CSATPRNSNTEAFF
DNA: TGCAGTGCTACTCCCAGAAACTCGAACACTGAAGCTTTCTTT

V: TRBV5-1
J: TRBJ2-7
size: many
D: NA
CDR3: CASSLAAPRTLRASYEQYF
DNA: TGCGCCAGCAGCTTGGCGGCTCCTCGGACCCTGAGAGCTTCCTACGAGCAGTACTTC

V: TRBV7-2
J: TRBJ1-6
size: few
D: NA
CDR3: CASSLAHGSPLHF
DNA: TGTGCCAGCAGCTTAGCCCATGGATCACCCCTCCACTTT

V: TRBV7-3
J: TRBJ2-1
size: NA
D: TRBD2
CDR3: CASSLGGSGNEQFF
DNA: TGTGCCAGCAGCTTAGGCGGGAGTGGCAATGAGCAGTTCTTC

V: TRBV5-1
J: TRBJ2-7
size: NA
D: TRBD2
CDR3: CASSFPGVAGAHEQYF
DNA: TGCGCCAGCAGCTTTCCAGGAGTAGCGGGAGCCCACGAGCAGTACTTC

V: TRBV6-2/TRBV6-3
J: TRBJ1-1
size: medium-sized
D: NA
CDR3: CASSYNGGNTEAFF
DNA: TGTGCCAGCAGTTACAATGGAGGGAACACTGAAGCTTTCTTT

V: TRBV5-5
J: TRBJ2-7
size: many
D: NA
CDR3: CASSAHVSYEQYF
DNA: TGTGCCAGCAGCGCGCATGTCTCCTACGAGCAGTACTTC

V: TRBV10-3
J: TRBJ1-1
size: few
D: NA
CDR3: CAISESIGATEAFF
DNA: TGTGCCATCAGTGAGTCAATTGGGGCCACTGAAGCTTTCTTT

V: TRBV20-1
J: TRBJ1-2
size: few
D: NA
CDR3: CSATGDSINYGYTF
DNA: TGCAGTGCTACAGGGGATAGTATTAACTATGGCTACACCTTC

V: TRBV29-1
J: TRBJ2-3
size: NA
D: NA
CDR3: CSVPLGETDTQYF
DNA: TGCAGCGTTCCCCTCGGGGAGACAGATACGCAGTATTTT

V: TRBV5-6
J: TRBJ2-2
size: few
D: TRBD1
CDR3: CASSRSDRVRELFF
DNA: TGTGCCAGCAGCCGCTCAGACAGGGTTCGGGAGCTGTTTTTT

V: TRBV7-9
J: TRBJ1-1
size: NA
D: NA
CDR3: CDSSLAAGSGAETEAFF
DNA: TGTGACAGCAGCTTAGCGGCCGGGTCTGGGGCGGAGACTGAAGCTTTCTTT

V: TRBV27
J: TRBJ1-6
size: few
D: TRBD1
CDR3: CASRDRGIYNSPLHF
DNA: TGTGCCAGCAGGGACAGGGGAATATATAATTCACCCCTCCACTTT

V: TRBV28
J: TRBJ1-6
size: few
D: TRBD1
CDR3: CASSLRKGQVSYNSPLHF
DNA: TGTGCCAGCAGTTTAAGGAAGGGACAGGTCTCCTATAATTCACCCCTCCACTTT

V: TRBV20-1
J: TRBJ2-5
size: NA
D: NA
CDR3: CSARARTTSGAQYF
DNA: TGCAGTGCTAGGGCACGGACTACCTCAGGGGCCCAGTACTTC

V: TRBV28
J: TRBJ2-2
size: few
D: TRBD1
CDR3: CASRRDRGFTGELFF
DNA: TGTGCCAGCAGACGGGACAGGGGGTTTACCGGGGAGCTGTTTTTT

V: TRBV6-1
J: TRBJ2-6
size: NA
D: TRBD1
CDR3: CATQGQINSGANVLTF
DNA: TGTGCCACCCAGGGACAGATTAACTCTGGGGCCAACGTCCTGACTTTC

V: TRBV2
J: TRBJ1-1
size: few
D: NA
CDR3: CAGRGLGPEAFF
DNA: TGTGCCGGACGTGGGTTGGGGCCTGAAGCTTTCTTT

V: TRBV5-1
J: TRBJ1-5
size: NA
D: NA
CDR3: CARKISNQPQHF
DNA: TGCGCCAGGAAGATTAGCAATCAGCCCCAGCACTTT

V: TRBV27
J: TRBJ2-5
size: NA
D: NA
CDR3: CASSLGGRGETQYF
DNA: TGTGCCAGCAGTTTAGGGGGCAGGGGAGAGACCCAGTACTTC

V: TRBV7-8
J: TRBJ1-2
size: few
D: TRBD1
CDR3: CASSRSSGGNYGYTF
DNA: TGTGCCAGCAGCCGCTCCTCAGGGGGCAACTATGGCTACACCTTC

V: TRBV10-2
J: TRBJ2-2
size: medium-sized
D: NA
CDR3: CASSKASWAGELFF
DNA: TGCGCCAGCAGTAAAGCGTCGTGGGCCGGGGAGCTGTTTTTT

V: TRBV11-2
J: TRBJ2-1
size: few
D: NA
CDR3: CASSITPGALYNEQFF
DNA: TGTGCCAGCAGCATAACCCCGGGAGCCCTCTACAATGAGCAGTTCTTC

V: TRBV15
J: TRBJ1-5
size: few
D: NA
CDR3: CATSRDQVGGKPQHF
DNA: TGTGCCACCAGCAGAGATCAAGTAGGTGGTAAGCCCCAGCATTTT

V: TRBV20-1
J: TRBJ2-7
size: many
D: NA
CDR3: CSARDDRVGARRGYEQYF
DNA: TGCAGTGCTAGGGATGACCGGGTCGGGGCTAGACGGGGGTACGAGCAGTACTTC

V: TRBV5-1
J: TRBJ2-5
size: few
D: NA
CDR3: CASSTGGRETQYF
DNA: TGCGCCAGCAGCACGGGGGGCCGGGAGACCCAGTACTTC

V: TRBV18
J: TRBJ1-2
size: NA
D: NA
CDR3: CASSPPSPKGDGYAF
DNA: TGTGCCAGCTCACCACCCAGCCCTAAAGGGGATGGCTACGCCTTC

V: TRBV5-1
J: TRBJ2-1
size: many
D: NA
CDR3: CASSEQGYNEQFF
DNA: TGCGCCAGCAGCGAGCAGGGTTACAATGAGCAGTTCTTC

V: TRBV12-3/TRBV12-4
J: TRBJ2-7
size: NA
D: NA
CDR3: CASSNLQGRGYEQYF
DNA: TGTGCCAGCAGCAATCTTCAGGGGAGGGGCTACGAGCAGTACTTC

V: TRBV7-2
J: TRBJ2-5
size: NA
D: TRBD2
CDR3: CASSLRGAGGVSKTQYF
DNA: TGTGCCAGCAGCCTCCGTGGGGCGGGAGGGGTTTCGAAGACCCAGTACTTC

V: TRBV11-3
J: TRBJ2-1
size: NA
D: NA
CDR3: CASGLTGNEQFF
DNA: TGTGCCAGCGGCTTAACAGGCAATGAGCAGTTCTTC

V: TRBV2
J: TRBJ2-7
size: NA
D: NA
CDR3: CASGLNAYEQYF
DNA: TGTGCCAGCGGACTAAACGCCTACGAGCAGTACTTC